A single sample gave rise to the 18 T cell receptor beta chains below, sequenced in a study of T cells in localized non-small cell lung cancer. Clones were read by immunoSEQ multiplex PCR, and TCRdb kept only the in-frame ones, dropping some. Of 20,000 to 25,000 clones listed, 80% to 90% were seen once; the top ten hold about 1%. Sequences were derived from peripheral blood, sampled before any cancer treatment. These receptors were taken from a woman aged 35 to 70 with stage I lung adenocarcinoma.

The sample holds one count of this clone. The V gene is TRBV7-2, the J gene TRBJ1-6; maybe TRBD1 (6 bases). This CDR3 spans 16 amino acids. Trimming took off 1 base at V and 7 bases at J, with 14 bases between the two ends. Germline CDR1 is SGHTA and CDR2 is FQGNSA. The CDR3 loop reads CASSLGGLVANSPLHF. CDR3 nucleotide sequence: TGTGCCAGCAGCTTAGGGGGGCTAGTGGCCAATTCACCCCTCCACTTT. The full variable domain, completed using reference TRBV7-2 and TRBJ1-6, is GAGVSQSPSNKVTEKGKDVELRCDPISGHTALYWYRQSLGQGLEFLIYFQGNSAPDKSGLPSDRFSAERTGGSVSTLTIQRTQQEDSAVYLCASSLGGLVANSPLHFGNGTRLTVT.

The rearrangement links TRBV6-6 to TRBJ2-5; D unresolved. The germline gives CDR1 MNHNY, CDR2 SVGAGI (reference sequence). The CDR3 loop spans 12 amino acids. V was cut by 5 bases and J by 0 bases, with 4 bases left in between. The CDR3 region is CASSVYQETQYF. The DNA for the CDR3 is TGTGCCAGCAGTGTGTACCAAGAGACCCAGTACTTC.

The rearrangement links TRBV5-1 to TRBJ1-1; weak D call: TRBD1 (5 bases). Germline CDR1 reads SGHRS; CDR2 reads YFSETQ. V lost 4 bases, J lost 2 bases, and 18 bases lay in between. This CDR3 is 16 amino acids long. The CDR3 protein is CASSPGITGTNTEAFF. DNA for the CDR3: TGCGCCAGCAGCCCCGGAATTACAGGTACAAACACTGAAGCTTTCTTT.

The chain recombines TRBV10-1 with TRBJ2-1; D is ambiguous. The V gene's germline CDR1 is WNHNN and CDR2 SYGVQD (reference sequence). Trimming took 4 bases from V and 9 from J, leaving 13 bases between them. The CDR3 is made up of 13 amino acids. CDR3 residues: CASSATDWVEQFF. In nucleotides, the CDR3 is TGCGCCAGCAGTGCCACAGATTGGGTTGAGCAGTTCTTC.

The rearrangement links TRBV7-3 to TRBJ2-3, with 7 bases matching TRBD1. J was trimmed by 0 bases and V by 5 bases; bases with no gene match: 2. Germline V CDR1 and CDR2: SGHTA, FQGTGA. This CDR3 comprises 14 residues. The chain's CDR3 is CASSRTGSTDTQYF. For the CDR3, the DNA is TGTGCCAGCAGCCGGACAGGAAGCACAGATACGCAGTATTTT. Looking up the rest from reference TRBV7-3 and TRBJ2-3 gives the full variable domain: GAGVSQTPSNKVTEKGKYVELRCDPISGHTALYWYRQSLGQGPEFLIYFQGTGAADDSGLPNDRFFAVRPEGSVSTLKIQRTERGDSAVYLCASSRTGSTDTQYFGPGTRLTVL.

The J gene is TRBJ2-7, the V gene TRBV5-5, with TRBD2 as a possible D gene (6 bases). CDR3 length equals 15 residues. Germline CDR1 SGHKS, CDR2 YYEKEE (reference sequence). The V end was cut by 5 bases, the J end by 1 base, with 16 bases between. The CDR3: CASSNTQSGSYEQYF. CDR3 nucleotides: TGTGCCAGCAGTAATACCCAAAGCGGGTCCTACGAGCAGTACTTC. Full variable domain (remainder filled in from reference TRBV5-5 and TRBJ2-7): DAGVTQSPTHLIKTRGQQVTLRCSPISGHKSVSWYQQVLGQGPQFIFQYYEKEERGRGNFPDRFSARQFPNYSSELNVNALLLGDSALYLCASSNTQSGSYEQYFGPGTRLTVT.

Here the CDR3 reads CAIRSSYNSPLHF. The CDR3 DNA is TGTGCCATTCGTAGCTCCTATAATTCACCCCTCCACTTT. This chain uses TRBV2 with TRBJ1-6; no firm D call. The CDR3 is 13 residues long. Trimming left V 10 bases short and J 0 bases short, with 7 bases between. Germline-derived CDR1 and CDR2 are SNHLY and FYNNEI. The whole variable domain, filled in from reference TRBV2 and TRBJ1-6, reads EPEVTQTPSHQVTQMGQEVILRCVPISNHLYFYWYRQILGQKVEFLVSFYNNEISEKSEIFDDQFSVERPDGSNFTLKIRSTKLEDSAMYFCAIRSSYNSPLHFGNGTRLTVT.

The rearrangement links TRBV5-6 to TRBJ1-2; no reliable D call. Trimming stripped 1 base from V and 4 bases from J, with 14 bases between. Germline assignment: CDR1 SGHDT and CDR2 YYEEEE. This CDR3 is 15 amino acids long. CDR3 nucleotides: TGTGCCAGCAGCTTGCCTCCGGTCTCGAGCTATGGCTACACCTTC. Its protein is CASSLPPVSSYGYTF.

About this clone itself: Other DNA sequences in the sample encode the same CDR3. The chain has TRBV7-2 and TRBJ1-2; tentative D call: TRBD1 (5 bases). The CDR3 covers 14 residues. V was shortened by 4 bases and J by 4 bases, with 13 bases between the two germline ends. Germline-derived CDR1 and CDR2 are SGHTA and FQGNSA. The CDR3, as DNA: TGTGCCAGCAGCTCGTCGGGGGGGACCTATGGCTACACCTTC. It yields the protein CASSSSGGTYGYTF.

The chain has TRBV10-3 and TRBJ1-1, with 9 bases identical to TRBD1. Germline CDR1 and CDR2: ENHRY and SYGVKD. The CDR3 sequence is 16 residues long. The V and J ends lost 10 bases and 4 bases, in that order; junction bases with no gene match: 16. CDR3 coding DNA: TGTGCCACGACTCCGGGACAGGGTATAATGGCCACTGAAGCTTTCTTT. Translated, it gives CATTPGQGIMATEAFF.

This clone was recorded once. The genes are TRBV23-1 and TRBJ2-4, with a tentative D call TRBD2 (6 bases). TRBV23-1 is an ORF; its function is uncertain. This CDR3 has 15 residues. Trimming stripped 11 bases from V and 0 bases from J, with 17 bases between. The CDR3, as DNA: TGCGCCCGAAAAGGGAGGAGTTTAGCCAAAAACATTCAGTACTTC. It is translated as CARKGRSLAKNIQYF.

This chain connects TRBV7-9 to TRBJ2-7; D might be TRBD1 or TRBD2, each matching 5 bases. Trimming left V 5 bases short and J 2 bases short, with 16 bases between. Germline CDR1 reads SEHNR; CDR2 reads FQNEAQ (reference sequence). This CDR3 region has 15 residues. The CDR3 protein is CASSLGPTRTYEQYF. DNA of the CDR3: TGTGCCAGCAGCCTGGGACCCACAAGAACCTACGAGCAGTACTTC.

This clone was seen once. The chain is built from TRBV6-5 and TRBJ2-7; TRBD1 agrees at 9 bases. Germline V gene lookup returns CDR1 MNHEY and CDR2 SVGAGI. Germline trimming cut 2 bases from V and 3 bases from J; bases unmatched to any gene: 5. CDR3 size: 15 residues. CDR3 bases: TGTGCCAGCAGTTACGGAACAGGGGGCTTCTACGAGCAGTACTTC. Protein: CASSYGTGGFYEQYF.

The J gene is TRBJ2-7, the V gene TRBV5-5; TRBD1 matches 8 bases. This CDR3 is built from 14 residues. J was trimmed by 4 bases and V by 2 bases; bases with no gene match: 5. Germline assignment: CDR1 SGHKS and CDR2 YYEKEE (reference sequence). In DNA, the CDR3 is TGTGCCAGCAGCTTTGGGACAGGCGTATACGAGCAGTACTTC. Translating it yields CASSFGTGVYEQYF.

This chain connects TRBV19 to TRBJ1-4; no firm D call. V dropped 0 bases and J dropped 6 bases, with 14 bases sitting between them. CDR1 is LNHDA and CDR2 is SQIVND in the germline V gene (reference sequence). The length of the CDR3 is 16 residues. The CDR3 loop reads CASSIDLAGTDEKLFF. The CDR3 DNA is TGTGCCAGTAGTATAGATTTGGCTGGAACGGATGAAAAACTGTTTTTT.

V and J are TRBV2 and TRBJ1-1; TRBD1 agrees at 7 bases. The trim removed 1 base at V and 4 bases at J, leaving 3 bases unmatched. The CDR3 consists of 14 residues. Germline V lookup: CDR1 SNHLY, CDR2 FYNNEI. In DNA, the CDR3 is TGTGCCAGCAGTGAAGAACAGGGGCGCACTGAAGCTTTCTTT. This sequence encodes CASSEEQGRTEAFF.

This clone was counted once. The chain couples TRBV4-2 to TRBJ2-1; D remains unclear. CDR1 LGHNA and CDR2 YNFKEQ come from the germline V gene. The CDR3 contains 13 residues. V shed 0 bases and J shed 8 bases, with 8 bases lying between them. The CDR3 protein is CASSQDLNYEQFF. The CDR3 nucleotides read TGTGCCAGCAGCCAAGATTTGAACTATGAGCAGTTCTTC.

This chain's CDR3 is CASRSSANTDTQYF. CDR3 sequence (DNA): TGCGCCAGCAGGAGTAGCGCCAACACAGATACGCAGTATTTT. This chain links TRBV10-2 with TRBJ2-3; a weak D match, TRBD2 (5 bases). With 6 bases removed from V and 2 bases from J, the gap between germline ends came to 12 bases. In germline, CDR1 is WSHSY, CDR2 SAAADI. The CDR3 consists of 14 residues.